This passage covers 30 T cell receptor beta chains from one sample sequenced in a study of blood T cell repertoires in COVID-19. The table came from immunoSEQ multiplex PCR; TCRdb's copy has only in-frame clones and leaves some out. The sample yields 150,000 or so clones, roughly 90% seen once. The sample comprised peripheral blood. Every receptor here comes from a woman between 65 and 79 years old with acute or convalescent COVID-19.

The V gene is TRBV20-1, the J gene TRBJ2-5; D not resolved. The CDR3 covers 13 residues. In germline, CDR1 is DFQATT, CDR2 SNEGSKA (reference sequence). Trimming cost V 3 bases and J 3 bases, with 11 bases left between them. CDR3: CSASVAAKETQYF. The CDR3 bases are TGCAGTGCTAGTGTGGCGGCCAAAGAGACCCAGTACTTC.

CDR3 loop: CASSQGGRGQPQHF. The CDR3 coding sequence is TGTGCCAGCAGCCAGGGGGGGAGAGGTCAGCCCCAGCATTTT. V and J are TRBV4-2 and TRBJ1-5; a possible D gene is TRBD1 (5 bases). This CDR3 spans 14 amino acids. Per the germline V gene, CDR1 is LGHNA and CDR2 is YNFKEQ. With 3 bases removed from V and 6 bases from J, the gap between germline ends came to 12 bases.

The rearrangement links TRBV9 to TRBJ2-3; D ambiguous. Germline lookup yields CDR1 SGDLS and CDR2 YYNGEE. Trimming removed 0 bases from V and 2 bases from J, with 7 bases in between. This CDR3 comprises 14 residues. The CDR3 region is CASSVAYYTDTQYF. DNA for the CDR3: TGTGCCAGCAGCGTAGCCTACTACACAGATACGCAGTATTTT.

The chain joins TRBV5-1 to TRBJ1-2, with 7 bases fitting TRBD1. This CDR3 is 13 amino acids long. Germline CDR1 SGHRS, CDR2 YFSETQ. The junction had 3 bases not matched to a gene; V was cut back by 2 bases and J by 5 bases. The CDR3 is CASSFDREYGYTF. CDR3 nucleotides: TGCGCCAGCAGCTTCGACAGGGAATATGGCTACACCTTC.

The chain recombines TRBV6-6 with TRBJ1-2; 12 nucleotides agree with TRBD1. Germline values: CDR1 MNHNY, CDR2 SVGAGI (reference sequence). This CDR3 comprises 15 residues. J was trimmed by 8 bases and V by 6 bases; bases with no gene match: 10. The CDR3 reads CASRPTTGTGGGYTF. In nucleotides, the CDR3 is TGTGCCAGCAGGCCGACGACAGGGACAGGGGGCGGCTACACCTTC.

The rearrangement links TRBV5-5 to TRBJ1-1; D call uncertain. There are 14 residues in the CDR3. V lost 3 bases and J lost 1, with 10 bases in between. In germline, CDR1 is SGHKS, CDR2 YYEKEE (reference sequence). The CDR3: CASSWSPGNTEAFF. CDR3 nucleotide sequence: TGTGCCAGCAGCTGGTCGCCGGGGAACACTGAAGCTTTCTTT.

This clone came up once. The chain links TRBV19 to TRBJ1-2, with D maybe TRBD1 (5 bases). Germline CDR1 is LNHDA and CDR2 is SQIVND (reference sequence). Trimming shortened V by 1 base and J by 5 bases, and 17 bases separated the two germline ends. The CDR3 runs to 16 residues. CDR3 region: CASSIGFSGLLYGYTF. DNA for the CDR3: TGTGCCAGTAGTATAGGATTTTCGGGACTCCTATATGGCTACACCTTC.

The chain recombines TRBV28 with TRBJ2-3, with D perhaps TRBD1 (6 bases). Germline assignment: CDR1 MDHEN and CDR2 SYDVKM. The V end lost 6 bases, the J end lost 2 bases, and 15 bases lay between the germline ends. The CDR3 is made up of 15 amino acids. The CDR3 spells CASSPTGTNTDTQYF. CDR3 bases: TGTGCCAGCAGCCCGACTGGGACAAACACAGATACGCAGTATTTT.

The chain carries TRBV7-2 and TRBJ2-2; 11 bases line up with TRBD2. Per germline, CDR1 SGHTA and CDR2 FQGNSA. The CDR3 sequence is 17 residues long. The V gene end was trimmed by 5 bases and the J gene end by 0 bases; junction bases not matched to a gene: 5. The CDR3 nucleotides read TGTGCCAGCAGCCTAACGACTAGCGGGGCGAACACCGGGGAGCTGTTTTTT. Its protein is CASSLTTSGANTGELFF.

This clone has only one observation. The chain has TRBV14 and TRBJ2-1; D call uncertain. V lost 2 bases to trimming and J lost 3 bases, with 8 bases between them. The CDR3 length is 14 residues. Looked up from germline, CDR1 is SGHDN and CDR2 is FVKESK. This CDR3 reads CASSQFTHYNEQFF. The DNA of the CDR3 is TGTGCCAGCAGCCAATTTACTCACTACAATGAGCAGTTCTTC.

The CDR3 DNA reads as TGTGCCAGCTCACCACCTACAAGCGTGGGCTACACCTTC. It is translated as CASSPPTSVGYTF. The rearrangement links TRBV18 to TRBJ1-2; no clear D. The germline V gene has CDR1 KGHSH and CDR2 LQKENI. V was shortened by 0 bases and J by 8 bases, with 10 bases between the two germline ends. The CDR3 length is 13 residues.

The rearrangement links TRBV10-2 to TRBJ1-6; 8 positions match TRBD1. CDR3 length: 16 amino acids. V was clipped by 3 bases and J by 9 bases; unmatched bases: 10. CDR1 is WSHSY, CDR2 SAAADI, per germline. The DNA for the CDR3 is TGCGCCAGCAGTGATCCGGGGGGACAGGTGGTTTCACCCCTCCACTTT. Translating it yields CASSDPGGQVVSPLHF.

This chain links TRBV6-2 or TRBV6-3 with TRBJ1-2; a weak D match, TRBD1 (5 bases). Germline V gives CDR1 MNHEY, CDR2 SVGEGT. Trimming took off 4 bases at V and 2 bases at J, with 8 bases between the two ends. This CDR3 has 13 amino acids. The CDR3 bases are TGTGCCAGCAGTTGGGGCAGGAACTATGGCTACACCTTC. Amino acid sequence: CASSWGRNYGYTF.

This chain joins TRBV4-3 and TRBJ1-1, with D perhaps TRBD1 (5 bases). Germline V gene data show CDR1 as LGHNA and CDR2 as YSLEER. The CDR3 is made up of 16 amino acids. Trimming shortened V by 1 base and J by 3 bases, and 15 bases separated the two germline ends. The CDR3 here is CASSQVWRGVDTEAFF. The CDR3 coding sequence is TGCGCCAGCAGCCAAGTATGGCGGGGGGTTGACACTGAAGCTTTCTTT.

This clone was counted between two and nine times. This chain uses TRBV11-1 with TRBJ2-5; possibly TRBD1 for D (5 bases). The V end lost 5 bases, the J end lost 5 bases, and 18 bases lay between the germline ends. The length of the CDR3 is 15 residues. Germline values: CDR1 SGHAT, CDR2 FQDESV (reference sequence). The CDR3 loop reads CASSPRAGTWETQYF. CDR3 DNA: TGTGCCAGCAGCCCCAGGGCAGGCACCTGGGAGACCCAGTACTTC.

The gene calls are TRBV4-3 and TRBJ1-2; maybe TRBD1 (6 bases). CDR1 and CDR2 from the germline V gene are LGHNA and YSLEER. This CDR3 is built from 15 residues. V was cut by 0 bases and J by 2 bases, with 10 bases left in between. The CDR3 nucleotides read TGCGCCAGCAGCCAAGATTATAGGGGGAACTATGGCTACACCTTC. It specifies CASSQDYRGNYGYTF.

This clone appeared a single time. This chain connects TRBV12-3 or TRBV12-4 to TRBJ2-7; a weak D match, TRBD2 (5 bases). Deletions cut 4 bases from V and 3 bases from J, with 7 bases between. This CDR3 spans 12 amino acids. DNA of the CDR3: TGTGCCAGCAGTTCCGGGAACTACGAGCAGTACTTC. Its translation is CASSSGNYEQYF.

The rearrangement links TRBV10-3 to TRBJ1-1; the D gene is possibly TRBD1 (6 bases). The V gene lost 8 bases and the J gene lost 4 bases, with 14 bases spanning the gap. Germline V lookup: CDR1 ENHRY, CDR2 SYGVKD. CDR3 size: 13 residues. As DNA, the CDR3 is TGTGCCATCTGGGGGGGGCCCGGCACTGAAGCTTTCTTT. This codes for CAIWGGPGTEAFF.

The chain combines TRBV30 with TRBJ1-2, with D perhaps TRBD1 (6 bases). Per the germline V gene, CDR1 is GTSNPN and CDR2 is SVGIG (reference sequence). The germline V and J ends were trimmed by 2 bases and 7 bases, with 17 bases remaining between them. The CDR3 runs 14 residues. CDR3 residues: CAWSFRGYLFGYTF. The DNA of the CDR3 is TGTGCCTGGAGTTTTAGGGGGTATCTGTTTGGCTACACCTTC. Together with reference TRBV30 and TRBJ1-2, the CDR3 gives the full variable domain: SQTIHQWPATLVQPVGSPLSLECTVEGTSNPNLYWYRQAAGRGLQLLFYSVGIGQISSEVPQNLSASRPQDRQFILSSKKLLLSDSGFYLCAWSFRGYLFGYTFGSGTRLTVV.

This clone has more than one count but fewer than ten. V gene TRBV4-3 combines with J gene TRBJ2-3; 11 bases match TRBD2. Germline CDR1 reads LGHNA; CDR2 reads YSLEER. V lost 5 bases, J lost 2 bases, and 15 bases stayed unmatched. The CDR3 spans 19 residues. CDR3 DNA sequence: TGCGCCAGCAGCTCTCGGCCCCCTACTAGCGGGGGACCCACAGATACGCAGTATTTT. Translation: CASSSRPPTSGGPTDTQYF.

This clone was seen only once. The chain uses TRBV30 and TRBJ1-2, with D possibly being TRBD1 (5 bases). CDR1 is GTSNPN, CDR2 SVGIG, per germline (reference sequence). The CDR3 is 18 amino acids. The V end lost 1 base, the J end lost 8 bases, and 29 bases lay between the germline ends. The CDR3 bases are TGTGCCTGGAGTGCCATCCGTAATTTTGGGTCCACAGGTGGAGGCTACACCTTC. Protein sequence: CAWSAIRNFGSTGGGYTF. Combining the CDR3 with reference TRBV30 and TRBJ1-2 gives the whole variable domain SQTIHQWPATLVQPVGSPLSLECTVEGTSNPNLYWYRQAAGRGLQLLFYSVGIGQISSEVPQNLSASRPQDRQFILSSKKLLLSDSGFYLCAWSAIRNFGSTGGGYTFGSGTRLTVV.

The V call is TRBV7-9, the J call TRBJ2-7; tentatively, D is TRBD2 (6 bases). The CDR3 runs to 13 residues. Trimming took off 5 bases at V and 6 bases at J, with 14 bases between the two ends. CDR1 is SEHNR, CDR2 FQNEAQ, per germline (reference sequence). In nucleotides, the CDR3 is TGTGCCAGCAGCCGGGGGACGGCGGGCGAGCAGTACTTC. Encoded protein: CASSRGTAGEQYF.

The CDR3 DNA follows: TGTGCCAGCAAACCGGGACTAGCGGAGCCTGAGCAGTTCTTC. Its translation is CASKPGLAEPEQFF. V gene TRBV9 combines with J gene TRBJ2-1; 11 nucleotides match TRBD2. This CDR3 has 14 residues. Germline V gene sequence: CDR1 SGDLS, CDR2 YYNGEE. J was trimmed by 9 bases and V by 6 bases; bases with no gene match: 8.

The rearrangement joins TRBV7-2 to TRBJ2-7; the match to TRBD1 covers 9 bases. Germline CDR1 SGHTA, CDR2 FQGNSA. V lost 1 base and J lost 1; bases outside the gene matches: 5. The CDR3 contains 16 residues. This chain's CDR3 is CASSLGDRARSYEQYF. CDR3 nucleotide sequence: TGTGCCAGCAGCTTAGGGGACAGGGCACGGTCCTACGAGCAGTACTTC.

With regard to this clone: Different DNA sequences within this sample yield the same CDR3. V and J are TRBV5-1 and TRBJ2-1, with 11 bases aligning to TRBD2. Germline V gene data show CDR1 as SGHRS and CDR2 as YFSETQ. This CDR3 comprises 15 residues. The V segment lost 3 bases and the J segment 6 bases; nucleotides outside the gene matches: 5. The chain's CDR3 is CASSSSGGRANEQFF. CDR3 sequence (DNA): TGCGCCAGCAGCTCTAGCGGGGGGCGGGCCAATGAGCAGTTCTTC.

The V call is TRBV7-2, the J call TRBJ1-2; D might be TRBD1 (6 bases). V gave up 5 bases and J gave up 2 bases, with 21 bases separating them. Germline V gene sequence: CDR1 SGHTA, CDR2 FQGNSA. The CDR3 extends over 17 amino acids. CDR3 loop: CASSHPNYRVSNYGYTF. CDR3 bases: TGTGCCAGCAGCCACCCGAACTACAGGGTTAGCAACTATGGCTACACCTTC. Based on the CDR3 plus reference TRBV7-2 and TRBJ1-2, the full variable domain is GAGVSQSPSNKVTEKGKDVELRCDPISGHTALYWYRQSLGQGLEFLIYFQGNSAPDKSGLPSDRFSAERTGGSVSTLTIQRTQQEDSAVYLCASSHPNYRVSNYGYTFGSGTRLTVV.

This sequence joins TRBV18 and TRBJ1-1, with D possibly being TRBD1 (5 bases). The CDR3 contains 14 residues. V lost 5 bases and J lost 0, with 10 bases in between. Germline V gene sequence: CDR1 KGHSH, CDR2 LQKENI. The CDR3 reads CASSATGLNTEAFF. The CDR3 DNA follows: TGTGCCAGCTCAGCTACAGGATTGAACACTGAAGCTTTCTTT.

For this clone: This sample includes further DNA sequences coding for the same CDR3. In nucleotides, the CDR3 is TGCGCCAGCAGTGAGTCTAGGACAGGGATTGGCGGCTACACCTTC. Translating gives CASSESRTGIGGYTF. The chain links TRBV10-1 to TRBJ1-2, with 8 bases lining up with TRBD1. V lost 0 bases and J lost 8; bases outside the gene matches: 8. Germline loops: CDR1 WNHNN, CDR2 SYGVQD (reference sequence). CDR3 length: 15 residues.

This clone was seen more than once but under ten times. The J gene is TRBJ2-1, the V gene TRBV5-6; possibly TRBD1 for D (5 bases). The CDR3 length is 16 residues. Trimming shortened V by 3 bases and J by 4 bases, and 17 bases separated the two germline ends. Germline V gives CDR1 SGHDT, CDR2 YYEEEE. CDR3 nucleotides: TGTGCCAGCAGCTCCAGGGTTCCGGGTTGGTACAATGAGCAGTTCTTC. Its translation: CASSSRVPGWYNEQFF.

This clone was recorded once. J is TRBJ2-5 and V is TRBV28; 12 bases match TRBD1. Losses at the gene ends were 6 bases for V and 4 bases for J; bases not matched to a gene: 9. This CDR3 contains 16 residues. The germline V gene encodes CDR1 MDHEN and CDR2 SYDVKM. This CDR3 is CASRSGGQGALETQYF. The CDR3 DNA reads TGTGCCAGCAGATCGGGGGGACAGGGGGCCTTAGAGACCCAGTACTTC.